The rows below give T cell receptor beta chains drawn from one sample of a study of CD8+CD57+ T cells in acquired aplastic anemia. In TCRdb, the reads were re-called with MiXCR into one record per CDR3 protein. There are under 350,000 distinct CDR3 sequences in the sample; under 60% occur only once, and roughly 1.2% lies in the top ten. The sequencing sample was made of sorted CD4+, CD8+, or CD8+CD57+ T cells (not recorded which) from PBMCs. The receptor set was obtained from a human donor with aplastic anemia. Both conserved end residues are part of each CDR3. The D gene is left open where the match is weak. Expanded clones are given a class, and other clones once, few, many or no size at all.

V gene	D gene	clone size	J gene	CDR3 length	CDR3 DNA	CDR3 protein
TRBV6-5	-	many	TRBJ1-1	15	TGTGCCAGCAGTTACTCAAGGGAATTGAACACTGAAGCTTTCTTT	CASSYSRELNTEAFF
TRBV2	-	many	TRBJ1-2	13	TGTGCCAGCTCACCTCGTACTAACTATGGCTACACCTTC	CASSPRTNYGYTF
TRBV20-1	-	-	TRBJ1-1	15	TGCAGTGCATCTCGGACGGTGGCAATGAACACTGAAGCTTTCTTT	CSASRTVAMNTEAFF
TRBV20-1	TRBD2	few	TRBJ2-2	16	TGCAGTGCTTCGAGGGCTAGCGGGAGGAACACCGGGGAGCTGTTTTTT	CSASRASGRNTGELFF
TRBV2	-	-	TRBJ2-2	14	TGTGCCATTCGATCGCTAGGGTTCGCCGGGGAGCTGTTTTTT	CAIRSLGFAGELFF
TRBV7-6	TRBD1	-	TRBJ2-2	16	TGTGCCAGCAGCTTGACCGGGACAGGGGACACCGGGGAGCTGTTTTTT	CASSLTGTGDTGELFF
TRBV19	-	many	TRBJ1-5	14	TGTGCCAGTAGTTATCACCTTAGCAATCAGCCCCAGCATTTT	CASSYHLSNQPQHF
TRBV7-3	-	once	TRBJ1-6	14	TGTGCCAGCAGCCAAGGACAGCCCAGGTCACCCCTCCACTTT	CASSQGQPRSPLHF
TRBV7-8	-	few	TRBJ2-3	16	TGTGCCAGCAGCTTCGGTCAATTGGCGGGGCAAGATACGCAGTATTTT	CASSFGQLAGQDTQYF
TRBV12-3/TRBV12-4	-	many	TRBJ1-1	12	TGTGCCAGCAGTTTGGAAGGGTTTGAAGCTTTCTTT	CASSLEGFEAFF
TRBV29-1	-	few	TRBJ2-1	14	TGCAGCGTTGAAGTGGGAGTCCCCTACAATGAGCAGTTCTTC	CSVEVGVPYNEQFF
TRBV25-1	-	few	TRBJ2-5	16	TGTGCCAACCTACTACTAAGGGGCCGTGACCAAGAGACCCAGTACTTC	CANLLLRGRDQETQYF
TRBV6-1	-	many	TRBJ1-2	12	TGTGCCAGCAGTGAAATCGGGCAGGGCTACACCTTC	CASSEIGQGYTF
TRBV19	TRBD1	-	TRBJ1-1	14	TGTGCCAGTAGCCTGGGACAGGCGACCACTGAAGCTTTCTTT	CASSLGQATTEAFF
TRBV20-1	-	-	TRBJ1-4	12	TGCAGTGCTAGTCCTGGGTATGAAAAACTGTTTTTT	CSASPGYEKLFF
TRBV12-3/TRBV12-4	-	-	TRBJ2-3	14	TGTGCCAGCACCTGGGGGGGGGGCCCAGATACGCAGTATTTT	CASTWGGGPDTQYF
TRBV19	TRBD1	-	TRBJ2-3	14	TGTGCCAGTAGTACACAGGGGGCACCAGATACGCAGTATTTT	CASSTQGAPDTQYF
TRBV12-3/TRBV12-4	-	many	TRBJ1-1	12	TGTGCCAGCAGTTTCGGGAGCTGGCAAGCTTTCTTT	CASSFGSWQAFF
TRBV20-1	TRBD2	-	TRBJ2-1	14	TGCAGTGCTAAAGGACTAGCGGGAAGAATTGAGCAGTTCTTC	CSAKGLAGRIEQFF
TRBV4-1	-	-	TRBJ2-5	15	TGCGCCAGCAGCCAACTGGGACTGCGTCAAGAGACCCAGTACTTC	CASSQLGLRQETQYF